Ten or more counts support the clone carrying this T cell receptor beta chain. Its target is unknown. The data were taken from a study of response to subunit inactivated influenza vaccine. TCRdb re-analysed the RT-PCR reads in MiXCR, keeping a single row per CDR3 protein. The repertoire holds over 750,000 distinct CDR3 sequences, with over 20% as singletons. The study's findings and limits: The study's authors posited that every seasonal influenza vaccination enlists few new T cells.

Looked up from germline, CDR1 is DFQATT and CDR2 is SNEGSKA (reference sequence). The trim removed 5 bases at V and 0 bases at J, leaving 7 bases unmatched. This CDR3 has 15 residues. The rearrangement links TRBV20-1 to TRBJ2-5, with 9 bases aligning to TRBD1. The sample in question was PBMCs from blood, obtained about 5 days after vaccination. This receptor was identified in a man in his fifties or sixties who received an inactivated influenza vaccine. The CDR3 DNA is TGCAGTGCTTCCGGGACAGGGCATCACCAAGAGACCCAGTACTTC. Translation gives CSASGTGHHQETQYF.